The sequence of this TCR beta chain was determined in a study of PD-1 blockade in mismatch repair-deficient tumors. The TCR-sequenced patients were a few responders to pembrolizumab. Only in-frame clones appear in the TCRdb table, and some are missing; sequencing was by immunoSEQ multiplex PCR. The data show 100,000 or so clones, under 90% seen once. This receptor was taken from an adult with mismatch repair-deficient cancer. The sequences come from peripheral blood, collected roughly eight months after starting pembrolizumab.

The CDR3 is CASSLGRTTISYEQYF. The DNA of the CDR3 is TGTGCCAGCAGCTTAGGGAGGACCACTATCTCCTACGAGCAGTACTTC. The chain combines TRBV11-3 with TRBJ2-7; a possible D gene is TRBD2 (5 bases). The CDR3 has 16 residues. Trimming took off 1 base at V and 0 bases at J, with 13 bases between the two ends. The germline V gene has CDR1 SGHNT and CDR2 YENEEA.